These 30 T cell receptor beta chains were all obtained from the same sample, sequenced in a study of cytomegalovirus exposure and HLA in healthy donors. The PCR was carried out with 60 Vbeta primers and 13 Jbeta primers. Assay used: immunoSEQ multiplex PCR; TCRdb lists only in-frame clones, some missing. This repertoire shows about 72,000 clones, around 82% found once; its top ten account for nearly 3.5%. Sample: PBMCs. These receptors all stem from a man aged 40-49 years in good health and CMV-seronegative.

The chain uses TRBV5-1 and TRBJ1-1; 8 bases fit TRBD1. The CDR3 has 14 residues. Germline V gene sequence: CDR1 SGHRS, CDR2 YFSETQ. The J segment lost 1 base and the V segment lost 4 bases, leaving 3 bases of the junction unmatched. The CDR3 DNA reads TGCGCCAGCAGCACCGGGACAGGGAACACTGAAGCTTTCTTT. As protein: CASSTGTGNTEAFF.

This chain joins TRBV29-1 and TRBJ2-6; weak D call: TRBD1 (5 bases). Germline V gene data show CDR1 as SQVTM and CDR2 as ANQGSEA. The V gene lost 4 bases and the J gene lost 2 bases, with 6 bases spanning the gap. This CDR3 comprises 13 residues. The CDR3 region is CSVGTTGANVLTF. The CDR3 DNA sequence: TGCAGCGTTGGGACAACTGGGGCCAACGTCCTGACTTTC.

The chain combines TRBV9 with TRBJ2-5; 13 bases are shared with TRBD2. The CDR3 extends over 16 amino acids. Per germline, CDR1 SGDLS and CDR2 YYNGEE. The trim removed 4 bases at V and 1 base at J, leaving 4 bases unmatched. CDR3 coding DNA: TGTGCCAGCAGCCGACTAGCGGGGGGATCCCAAGAGACCCAGTACTTC. It encodes CASSRLAGGSQETQYF.

CDR3 in DNA: TGTGCCAGCAGTTTAATTGCGGGGCCTAAACTGTTTTTT. Translated: CASSLIAGPKLFF. This chain connects TRBV28 to TRBJ1-4, with D tentatively TRBD1 (5 bases). This CDR3 is 13 amino acids long. Per germline, CDR1 MDHEN and CDR2 SYDVKM. The ends were cut back, 2 bases at V and 11 bases at J, with 12 bases in the middle.

This chain connects TRBV27 to TRBJ2-4; 7 positions agree with TRBD1. The CDR3 loop spans 12 amino acids. With V trimmed by 11 bases and J by 8 bases, 9 bases remained unmatched. CDR1 is MNHEY and CDR2 is SMNVEV in the germline V gene (reference sequence). The CDR3 sequence: CAVGQPSHIQYF. The CDR3 DNA sequence: TGTGCCGTGGGACAGCCCTCCCACATTCAGTACTTC.

This sequence joins TRBV7-2 and TRBJ1-5, with 8 nucleotides matching TRBD1. CDR3 length: 15 residues. CDR1 is SGHTA and CDR2 is FQGNSA in the germline V gene. V shed 3 bases and J 7 bases; nucleotides not matched to a gene: 8. CDR3: CASSFDRGREQPQHF. CDR3 bases: TGTGCCAGCAGCTTTGACAGGGGAAGAGAGCAGCCCCAGCATTTT. Based on the CDR3 plus reference TRBV7-2 and TRBJ1-5, the full variable domain is GAGVSQSPSNKVTEKGKDVELRCDPISGHTALYWYRQSLGQGLEFLIYFQGNSAPDKSGLPSDRFSAERTGGSVSTLTIQRTQQEDSAVYLCASSFDRGREQPQHFGDGTRLSIL.

This sequence joins TRBV18 and TRBJ1-1, with D unresolved. V was trimmed by 5 bases and J by 3 bases, leaving 10 bases between them. The CDR3 runs to 13 residues. CDR1 is KGHSH, CDR2 LQKENI, per germline. This chain's CDR3 is CASSRSKDTEAFF. CDR3 in DNA: TGTGCCAGCTCAAGGAGCAAGGACACTGAAGCTTTCTTT.

The chain carries TRBV9 and TRBJ1-6; D not resolved. The CDR3 is 16 amino acids. The germline V and J ends were trimmed by 0 bases and 2 bases, with 9 bases remaining between them. Germline V gives CDR1 SGDLS, CDR2 YYNGEE. CDR3 sequence (DNA): TGTGCCAGCAGCGTAGCTATGAGGGCCTATAATTCACCCCTCCACTTT. Its translation is CASSVAMRAYNSPLHF.

The chain employs TRBV2 and TRBJ1-1, with D perhaps matching TRBD1 (6 bases). The CDR3 has 13 amino acids. V gave up 7 bases and J gave up 1 base, with 10 bases separating them. Germline assignment: CDR1 SNHLY and CDR2 FYNNEI. In DNA form, the CDR3 reads TGTGCCAGCACCGGGACACAGAACACTGAAGCTTTCTTT. Protein sequence: CASTGTQNTEAFF. Full variable domain (rest looked up from reference TRBV2 and TRBJ1-1): EPEVTQTPSHQVTQMGQEVILRCVPISNHLYFYWYRQILGQKVEFLVSFYNNEISEKSEIFDDQFSVERPDGSNFTLKIRSTKLEDSAMYFCASTGTQNTEAFFGQGTRLTVV.

The chain employs TRBV7-2 and TRBJ2-2; 10 nucleotides agree with TRBD1. CDR3 length: 15 amino acids. Germline V gene data show CDR1 as SGHTA and CDR2 as FQGNSA. Trimming cost V 5 bases and J 1 base; bases outside gene matches: 1. Here the CDR3 DNA reads TGTGCCAGCAGCAGGGACAGGGGGAACACCGGGGAGCTGTTTTTT. Translated: CASSRDRGNTGELFF.

The V call is TRBV15, the J call TRBJ2-1, with D maybe TRBD1 (6 bases). This CDR3 region has 12 residues. V lost 4 bases to trimming and J lost 13 bases, with 14 bases between them. In germline, CDR1 is LNHNV, CDR2 YYDKDF (reference sequence). The CDR3 DNA follows: TGTGCCACCAGCACGGACAGACTAAAACAGTTCTTC. Its protein is CATSTDRLKQFF.

The V call is TRBV11-2, the J call TRBJ2-5, with TRBD2 matching 7 bases. Unmatched junction bases numbered 4, after V lost 5 bases and J lost 1 base. In germline, CDR1 is SGHAT, CDR2 FQNNGV. The CDR3 has 14 amino acids. DNA for the CDR3: TGTGCCAGCAGCGGGGGGACTATCCAAGAGACCCAGTACTTC. Protein: CASSGGTIQETQYF. The whole variable domain, filled in from reference TRBV11-2 and TRBJ2-5, reads EAGVAQSPRYKIIEKRQSVAFWCNPISGHATLYWYQQILGQGPKLLIQFQNNGVVDDSQLPKDRFSAERLKGVDSTLKIQPAKLEDSAVYLCASSGGTIQETQYFGPGTRLLVL.

J is TRBJ1-1 and V is TRBV5-4; 9 nucleotides line up with TRBD1. The V and J ends lost 7 bases and 5 bases, in that order; junction bases with no gene match: 12. CDR1 SGHNT and CDR2 YYREEE come from the germline V gene (reference sequence). The CDR3 is 15 amino acids. CDR3 DNA: TGTGCCAGCTTGCCGACCTTGGACAGGGGTACTGAAGCTTTCTTT. Its protein is CASLPTLDRGTEAFF. The variable domain in full, with the rest retrieved from reference TRBV5-4 and TRBJ1-1, is ETGVTQSPTHLIKTRGQQVTLRCSSQSGHNTVSWYQQALGQGPQFIFQYYREEENGRGNFPPRFSGLQFPNYSSELNVNALELDDSALYLCASLPTLDRGTEAFFGQGTRLTVV.

The chain links TRBV7-9 to TRBJ1-6; D uncertain. The CDR3 is 14 amino acids. Trimming cost V 2 bases and J 9 bases, with 11 bases left between them. Looked up from germline, CDR1 is SEHNR and CDR2 is FQNEAQ (reference sequence). CDR3 sequence: CASSLLAGGSPLHF. In DNA, the CDR3 is TGTGCCAGCAGCTTACTAGCCGGTGGTTCACCCCTCCACTTT.

The CDR3 reads CASSQAWSRDSPLHF. CDR3 nucleotide sequence: TGCGCCAGCAGCCAAGCATGGTCGCGGGACTCACCCCTCCACTTT. V usage is TRBV4-3 and J usage is TRBJ1-6; D perhaps matches TRBD1 (5 bases). Germline loops: CDR1 LGHNA, CDR2 YSLEER. V was clipped by 1 base and J by 10 bases, with 14 bases between them. The CDR3 has 15 amino acids.

V gene TRBV18 combines with J gene TRBJ2-7; a possible D gene is TRBD1 (6 bases). V lost 6 bases and J 6 bases, leaving 15 bases between the germline ends. This CDR3 is 13 amino acids long. Germline CDR1 and CDR2: KGHSH and LQKENI. The CDR3 loop is CASSQQETGEQYF. The CDR3 DNA follows: TGTGCCAGCTCCCAACAGGAGACAGGCGAGCAGTACTTC.

The chain couples TRBV28 to TRBJ2-7, with TRBD1 matching over 8 bases. This CDR3 region has 14 residues. Losses at the gene ends were 7 bases for V and 0 bases for J; bases not matched to a gene: 5. Germline V CDR1 and CDR2: MDHEN, SYDVKM. DNA for the CDR3: TGTGCCAGCATCGGACAGGGTAGCTCCTACGAGCAGTACTTC. The encoded protein is CASIGQGSSYEQYF.

The V call is TRBV7-8, the J call TRBJ1-2; TRBD1 matches 8 bases. The ends lost 5 bases at V and 6 bases at J; junction bases unmatched: 8. The CDR3 spans 14 residues. From germline, CDR1 is SGHVS and CDR2 FQNEAQ. DNA of the CDR3: TGTGCCAGCAGCCTCCTACAGGGGGTACATGGCTACACCTTC. Protein product: CASSLLQGVHGYTF. The full variable domain, with the rest looked up from reference TRBV7-8 and TRBJ1-2, is GAGVSQSPRYKVAKRGQDVALRCDPISGHVSLFWYQQALGQGPEFLTYFQNEAQLDKSGLPSDRFFAERPEGSVSTLKIQRTQQEDSAVYLCASSLLQGVHGYTFGSGTRLTVV.

The rearrangement links TRBV5-4 to TRBJ2-7; D not certain. Deletions cut 3 bases from V and 5 bases from J, with 12 bases between. The CDR3 extends over 13 amino acids. Germline V gene lookup returns CDR1 SGHNT and CDR2 YYREEE (reference sequence). CDR3 protein: CASSSQDRNEQYF. The CDR3 bases are TGTGCCAGCAGCTCCCAGGATCGGAACGAGCAGTACTTC.

The chain carries TRBV18 and TRBJ2-3; D not certain. CDR1 KGHSH and CDR2 LQKENI come from the germline V gene. The CDR3 loop spans 14 amino acids. Trimming removed 0 bases at V and 6 bases at J, with 10 bases between. CDR3 DNA: TGTGCCAGCTCACCACCGAGCTCGTCGGATACGCAGTATTTT. Residues: CASSPPSSSDTQYF.

This chain links TRBV28 with TRBJ2-1; 14 positions agree with TRBD2. V shed 7 bases and J 5 bases; nucleotides not matched to a gene: 10. Germline V gives CDR1 MDHEN, CDR2 SYDVKM. The CDR3 contains 17 residues. The CDR3 DNA reads TGTGCCAGCACCCCAGTGGGACTAGCGGGGGCCAACAATGAGCAGTTCTTC. Translation gives CASTPVGLAGANNEQFF.

This clone was seen a single time. The chain recombines TRBV25-1 with TRBJ2-3, with TRBD1 as a possible D gene (7 bases). Per germline, CDR1 MGHDK and CDR2 SYGVNS. The CDR3 totals 17 residues. V lost 0 bases and J 5 bases, leaving 18 bases between the germline ends. CDR3 DNA sequence: TGTGCCAGCAGTGAATACTTTGGAGGGGGCGCCGAAGATACGCAGTATTTT. The encoded protein is CASSEYFGGGAEDTQYF.

The chain has TRBV2 and TRBJ2-4; TRBD2 is a possible D gene (5 bases). Germline V CDR1 and CDR2: SNHLY, FYNNEI. V lost 5 bases, J lost 0 bases, and 5 bases lay in between. The CDR3 is 13 residues long. The DNA of the CDR3 is TGTGCCAGCAGTCGGGAAGCCAAAAACATTCAGTACTTC. Amino acids: CASSREAKNIQYF.

This clone has only a few counts. The chain recombines TRBV6-5 with TRBJ2-7; 11 bases are a match to TRBD2. CDR1 is MNHEY, CDR2 SVGAGI, per germline. Germline trimming cut 5 bases from V and 2 bases from J; bases unmatched to any gene: 5. CDR3 length: 15 residues. The CDR3, as DNA: TGTGCCAGCAGTCGCAGTAGCGGGGGGGCCTACGAGCAGTACTTC. It encodes CASSRSSGGAYEQYF.

The chain uses TRBV12-5 and TRBJ2-6, with D possibly matching TRBD1 (5 bases). Trimming shortened V by 6 bases and J by 0 bases, and 9 bases separated the two germline ends. The CDR3 is 15 amino acids. CDR1 and CDR2 from the germline V gene are LGHNT and FRNRAP. The CDR3 loop reads CASGPDSSGANVLTF. The CDR3 region has the DNA TGTGCTAGTGGCCCCGACAGCTCTGGGGCCAACGTCCTGACTTTC.

V gene TRBV14 combines with J gene TRBJ2-5; 7 bases line up with TRBD1. The CDR3 loop spans 15 amino acids. The V gene end was trimmed by 5 bases and the J gene end by 1 base; junction bases not matched to a gene: 7. The germline gives CDR1 SGHDN, CDR2 FVKESK. The CDR3 bases are TGTGCCAGCAGCTTCGTGGCAGGGGGCCAAGAGACCCAGTACTTC. Amino acid sequence: CASSFVAGGQETQYF.

This chain uses TRBV27 with TRBJ1-5; D remains unclear. Germline CDR1 reads MNHEY; CDR2 reads SMNVEV (reference sequence). V dropped 2 bases and J dropped 3 bases, with 8 bases sitting between them. The CDR3 extends over 14 amino acids. The CDR3 bases are TGTGCCAGCAGTTTAATGAGCTCCAATCAGCCCCAGCATTTT. Protein product: CASSLMSSNQPQHF.

The chain combines TRBV5-1 with TRBJ1-2; D ambiguous. This CDR3 is built from 13 residues. With 0 bases removed from V and 6 bases from J, the gap between germline ends came to 9 bases. Germline V lookup: CDR1 SGHRS, CDR2 YFSETQ. The CDR3 sequence is CASSLGAGNGYTF. The DNA of the CDR3 is TGCGCCAGCAGCTTGGGGGCAGGCAATGGCTACACCTTC.

J is TRBJ1-3 and V is TRBV6-6; 7 nucleotides align to TRBD1. The CDR3 contains 15 residues. Germline lookup yields CDR1 MNHNY and CDR2 SVGAGI (reference sequence). V trimming: 5 bases; J trimming: 4 bases; junction bases outside the gene matches: 8. The CDR3 region has the DNA TGTGCCAGCAGTCCCTATACAGGGGCGGGAAACACCATATATTTT. The encoded protein is CASSPYTGAGNTIYF.

The rearrangement joins TRBV5-1 to TRBJ1-4; D is undetermined. With 4 bases removed from V and 0 bases from J, the gap between germline ends came to 13 bases. The germline V gene encodes CDR1 SGHRS and CDR2 YFSETQ. The CDR3 sequence is 16 residues long. CDR3 protein: CASSPREVTTNEKLFF. The CDR3 region has the DNA TGCGCCAGCAGCCCGAGGGAGGTTACAACTAATGAAAAACTGTTTTTT.